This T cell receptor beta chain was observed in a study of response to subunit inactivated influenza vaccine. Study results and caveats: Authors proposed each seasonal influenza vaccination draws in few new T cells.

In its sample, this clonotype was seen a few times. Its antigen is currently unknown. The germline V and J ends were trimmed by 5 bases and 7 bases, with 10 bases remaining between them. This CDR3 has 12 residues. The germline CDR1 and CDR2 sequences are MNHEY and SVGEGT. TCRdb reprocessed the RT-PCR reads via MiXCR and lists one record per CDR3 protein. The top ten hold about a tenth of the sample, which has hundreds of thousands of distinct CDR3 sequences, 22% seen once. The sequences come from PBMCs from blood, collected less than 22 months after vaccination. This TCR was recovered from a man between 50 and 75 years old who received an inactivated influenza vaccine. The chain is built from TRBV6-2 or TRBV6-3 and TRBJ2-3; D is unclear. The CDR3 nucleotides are TGTGCCAGCAGTCTGGACGGTTATACGCAGTATTTT. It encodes CASSLDGYTQYF.